A single sample gave rise to the 8 T cell receptor beta chains below, sequenced in a study of T cell repertoires in cytomegalovirus infection. TCRdb re-called the reads with MiXCR, one entry per CDR3 protein. Among some 110,000 distinct CDR3 sequences listed, 10% were seen once. Their antigens are not known. Sequenced sample: PBMCs, sequenced either directly or after in vitro stimulation (not recorded which). These receptors all come from a human donor in good health (CMV status not recorded). Some clones in this sample may be carry-over from other donors' samples.

As for this clonotype: A read error may be the cause here, since a much bigger clone is one base away. The chain couples TRBV7-2 to TRBJ1-1; D gene unclear. There are 14 residues in the CDR3. CDR1 is SGHTA and CDR2 is FQGNSA in the germline V gene. In DNA, the CDR3 is TGTGGCAGCAGCTTCGGGGTGGTGAACACTGAAGCTTTCTTT. It encodes CGSSFGVVNTEAFF. Together with reference TRBV7-2 and TRBJ1-1, the CDR3 gives the full variable domain: GAGVSQSPSNKVTEKGKDVELRCDPISGHTALYWYRQSLGQGLEFLIYFQGNSAPDKSGLPSDRFSAERTGGSVSTLTIQRTQQEDSAVYLCGSSFGVVNTEAFFGQGTRLTVV.

In this sample, this clonotype turned up many times. This chain links TRBV7-2 with TRBJ2-7; 8 bases align to TRBD2. The CDR3 spans 17 residues. Germline lookup yields CDR1 SGHTA and CDR2 FQGNSA. After removal of 4 bases from V and 4 bases from J, the junction contained 15 bases not matched to a gene. The CDR3 bases are TGTGCCAGCAGCTCGCGGGAGGACAATTACAATACGTACGAGCAGTACGTC. Protein sequence: CASSSREDNYNTYEQYV.

This clonotype showed up many times. The rearrangement uses TRBV7-2 and TRBJ2-5, with TRBD1 matching 9 bases. The CDR3 runs to 14 residues. Germline CDR1 is SGHTA and CDR2 is FQGNSA. Trimming removed 5 bases from V and 7 bases from J; junction bases left unmatched: 8. CDR3 nucleotide sequence: TGTGCCAGCAGCCGGGACAGGGCGAGCGGGACCCAGTACTTC. This translates into CASSRDRASGTQYF.

V usage is TRBV5-6 and J usage is TRBJ1-4; possibly TRBD1 for D (5 bases). V was shortened by 3 bases and J by 3 bases, with 9 bases between the two germline ends. The CDR3 loop spans 14 amino acids. Germline CDR1 is SGHDT and CDR2 is YYEEEE. This CDR3 is CASSSGWANEKLFF. DNA of the CDR3: TGTGCCAGCAGCTCAGGGTGGGCTAATGAAAAACTGTTTTTT.

This clonotype was seen only a few times. J is TRBJ1-2 and V is TRBV28, with 10 bases lining up with TRBD1. With 8 bases clipped from V and 1 base from J, the junction kept 7 bases outside the gene matches. This CDR3 spans 15 amino acids. The germline V gene encodes CDR1 MDHEN and CDR2 SYDVKM. CDR3 DNA sequence: TGTGCCAGCTCCCCCGGGGACAGGGGTAACTATGGCTACACCTTC. This gives the protein CASSPGDRGNYGYTF.

This clonotype was recorded many times. The chain uses TRBV7-8 and TRBJ2-5; 9 nucleotides match TRBD1. The CDR3 loop spans 14 amino acids. V shed 4 bases, J shed 5 bases, and the junction held 5 bases outside the gene matches. Germline assignment: CDR1 SGHVS and CDR2 FQNEAQ. The CDR3 DNA sequence: TGTGCCAGCAGCTCAGGGACAGGGAAGGAGACCCAGTACTTC. Translated: CASSSGTGKETQYF.

The sample holds many counts of this clonotype. The CDR3 nucleotides read TGCAGTGCTACAGAAGTTCCCACCACAGATACGCAGTATTTT. This codes for CSATEVPTTDTQYF. The chain is built from TRBV20-1 and TRBJ2-3; D is uncertain. The CDR3 extends over 14 amino acids. V was pared by 4 bases and J by 2 bases, with 13 bases between. CDR1 and CDR2 (germline): DFQATT, SNEGSKA (reference sequence).

This clonotype was seen more than once but under ten times. This clone may be a read error of a much larger clone one base away. V usage is TRBV12-3 or TRBV12-4 and J usage is TRBJ1-5; D unclear. The V end lost 3 bases, the J end lost 4 bases, and 4 bases lay between the germline ends. CDR3 length equals 12 residues. CDR3 sequence reads: CASSFTNQPQHF. The CDR3 coding sequence is TGTGCCAGCAGTTTTACTAATCAGCCCCAGCATTTT.